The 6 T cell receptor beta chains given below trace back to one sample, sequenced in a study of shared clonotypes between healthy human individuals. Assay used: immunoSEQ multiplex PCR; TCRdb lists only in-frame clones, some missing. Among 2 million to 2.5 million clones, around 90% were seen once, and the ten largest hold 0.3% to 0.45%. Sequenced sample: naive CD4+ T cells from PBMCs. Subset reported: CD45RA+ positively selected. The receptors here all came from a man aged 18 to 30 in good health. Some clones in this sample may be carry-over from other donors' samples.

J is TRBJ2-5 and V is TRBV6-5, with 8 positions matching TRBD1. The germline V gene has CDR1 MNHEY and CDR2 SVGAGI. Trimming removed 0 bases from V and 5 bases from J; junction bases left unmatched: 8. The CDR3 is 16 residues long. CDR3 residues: CASSYSVRGRMETQYF. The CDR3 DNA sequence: TGTGCCAGCAGTTACTCGGTCAGGGGGCGAATGGAGACCCAGTACTTC.

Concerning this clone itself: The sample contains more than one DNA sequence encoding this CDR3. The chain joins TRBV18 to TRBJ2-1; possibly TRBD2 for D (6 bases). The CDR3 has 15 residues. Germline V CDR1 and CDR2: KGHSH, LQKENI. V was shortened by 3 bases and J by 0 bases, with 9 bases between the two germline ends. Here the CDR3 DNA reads TGTGCCAGCTCACCTCCCGGGGGCTCCTACAATGAGCAGTTCTTC. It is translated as CASSPPGGSYNEQFF.

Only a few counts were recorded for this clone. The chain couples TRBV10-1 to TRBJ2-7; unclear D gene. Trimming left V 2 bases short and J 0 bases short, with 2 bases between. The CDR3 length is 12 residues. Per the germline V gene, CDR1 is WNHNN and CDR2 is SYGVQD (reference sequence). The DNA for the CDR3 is TGCGCCAGCAGTGAGAACTCCTACGAGCAGTACTTC. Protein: CASSENSYEQYF.

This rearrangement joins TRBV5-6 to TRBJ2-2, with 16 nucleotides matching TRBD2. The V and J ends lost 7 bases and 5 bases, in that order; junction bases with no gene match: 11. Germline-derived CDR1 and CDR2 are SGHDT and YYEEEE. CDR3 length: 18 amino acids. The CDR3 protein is CASGTSGRAVAVTGELFF. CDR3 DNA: TGTGCCAGCGGGACTAGCGGGAGGGCCGTGGCGGTAACCGGGGAGCTGTTTTTT.

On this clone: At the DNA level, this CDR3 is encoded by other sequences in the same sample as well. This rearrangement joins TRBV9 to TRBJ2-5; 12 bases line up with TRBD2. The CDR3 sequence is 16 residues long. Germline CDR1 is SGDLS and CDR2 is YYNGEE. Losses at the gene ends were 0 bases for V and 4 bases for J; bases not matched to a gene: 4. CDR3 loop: CASSVGLAGGPETQYF. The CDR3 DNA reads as TGTGCCAGCAGCGTAGGGCTAGCGGGAGGGCCAGAGACCCAGTACTTC.

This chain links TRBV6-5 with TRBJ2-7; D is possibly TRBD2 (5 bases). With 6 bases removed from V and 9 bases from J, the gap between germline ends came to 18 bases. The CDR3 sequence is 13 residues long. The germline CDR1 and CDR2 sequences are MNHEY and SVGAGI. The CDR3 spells CASRSAGVGVQYF. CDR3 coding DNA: TGTGCCAGCAGATCCGCCGGGGTCGGTGTGCAGTACTTC.